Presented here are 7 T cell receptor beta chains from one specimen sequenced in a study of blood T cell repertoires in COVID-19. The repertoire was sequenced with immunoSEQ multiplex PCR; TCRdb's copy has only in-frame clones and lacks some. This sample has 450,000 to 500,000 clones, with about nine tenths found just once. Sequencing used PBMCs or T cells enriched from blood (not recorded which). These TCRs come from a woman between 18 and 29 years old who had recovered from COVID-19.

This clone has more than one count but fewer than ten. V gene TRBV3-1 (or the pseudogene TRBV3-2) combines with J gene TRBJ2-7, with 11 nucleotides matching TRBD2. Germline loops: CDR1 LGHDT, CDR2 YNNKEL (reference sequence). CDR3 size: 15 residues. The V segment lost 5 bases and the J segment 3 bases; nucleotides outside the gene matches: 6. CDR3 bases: TGTGCCAGCAGCAAGGCCGGGACTAGCGGCTACGAGCAGTACTTC. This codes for CASSKAGTSGYEQYF.

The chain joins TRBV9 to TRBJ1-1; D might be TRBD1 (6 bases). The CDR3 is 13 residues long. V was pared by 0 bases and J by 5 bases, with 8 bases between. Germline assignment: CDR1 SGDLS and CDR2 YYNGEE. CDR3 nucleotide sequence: TGTGCCAGCAGCGTAGAGAGGGGGACTGAAGCTTTCTTT. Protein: CASSVERGTEAFF.

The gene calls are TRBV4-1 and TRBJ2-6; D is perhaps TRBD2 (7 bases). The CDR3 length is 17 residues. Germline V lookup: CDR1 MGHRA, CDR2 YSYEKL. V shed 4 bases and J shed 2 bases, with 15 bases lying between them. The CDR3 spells CASSRNRGAAGANVLTF. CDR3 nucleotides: TGCGCCAGCAGCCGAAATCGGGGGGCGGCTGGGGCCAACGTCCTGACTTTC.

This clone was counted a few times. For the CDR3, the DNA is TGTGCCAGCAGCTTAGAGGGGACAGGTCCCTACGAGCAGTACTTC. This gives the protein CASSLEGTGPYEQYF. This chain joins TRBV7-2 and TRBJ2-7; TRBD1 matches at 8 bases. J lost 2 bases, V lost 1 base, and 4 bases had no gene match. The germline gives CDR1 SGHTA, CDR2 FQGNSA. CDR3 size: 15 residues.

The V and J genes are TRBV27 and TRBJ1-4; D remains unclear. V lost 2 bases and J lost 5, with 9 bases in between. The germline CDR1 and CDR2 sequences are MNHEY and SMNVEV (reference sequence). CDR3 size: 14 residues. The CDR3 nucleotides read TGTGCCAGCAGTTTAGTGGCGGTGAATGAAAAACTGTTTTTT. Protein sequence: CASSLVAVNEKLFF.

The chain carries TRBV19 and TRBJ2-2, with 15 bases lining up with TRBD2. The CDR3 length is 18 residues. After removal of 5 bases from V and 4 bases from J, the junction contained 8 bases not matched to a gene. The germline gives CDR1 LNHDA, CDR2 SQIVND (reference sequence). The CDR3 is CASSPGTSGGLGTGELFF. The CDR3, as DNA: TGTGCCAGTAGTCCCGGGACTAGCGGGGGGCTAGGCACCGGGGAGCTGTTTTTT.

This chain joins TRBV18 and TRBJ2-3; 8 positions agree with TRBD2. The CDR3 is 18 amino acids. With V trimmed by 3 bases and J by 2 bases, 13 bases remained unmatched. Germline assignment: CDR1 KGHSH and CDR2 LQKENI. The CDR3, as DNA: TGTGCCAGCTCACCTCTGCCGGGACTAGGGGGTTTCACAGATACGCAGTATTTT. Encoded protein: CASSPLPGLGGFTDTQYF.